These 17 T cell receptor beta chains share one sample of origin, sequenced in a study of blood T cell repertoires in COVID-19. Here immunoSEQ multiplex PCR was the method, and the copy in TCRdb shows in-frame clones only, minus some. The data hold 35,000 to 45,000 clones, with over 75% observed a single time. Sequenced material: peripheral blood. The receptors were sampled from a human donor in a cohort sampled during active COVID-19.

This chain joins TRBV5-1 and TRBJ2-7, with TRBD2 matching 14 bases. Germline V lookup: CDR1 SGHRS, CDR2 YFSETQ. The CDR3 has 15 amino acids. J gave up 5 bases and V 4 bases, and 5 bases lay outside the gene matches. The CDR3 coding sequence is TGCGCCAGCAGCGTGGGACTAGCGGGAGAAAACGAGCAGTACTTC. Protein sequence: CASSVGLAGENEQYF.

This chain uses TRBV7-9 with TRBJ2-1; unclear D gene. The germline V and J ends were trimmed by 4 bases and 7 bases, with 8 bases remaining between them. The CDR3 length is 12 residues. Per the germline V gene, CDR1 is SEHNR and CDR2 is FQNEAQ (reference sequence). CDR3 loop: CASSWSGNEQFF. The CDR3 DNA follows: TGTGCCAGCAGCTGGTCCGGGAATGAGCAGTTCTTC.

A single count supports this clone. The rearrangement joins TRBV6-2 or TRBV6-3 to TRBJ1-2; TRBD1 matches at 9 bases. CDR3 size: 14 residues. V trimming: 6 bases; J trimming: 2 bases; junction bases outside the gene matches: 4. In germline, CDR1 is MNHEY, CDR2 SVGEGT. The CDR3 DNA follows: TGTGCCAGCAGCGCGGGACAGGGAAACTATGGCTACACCTTC. It specifies CASSAGQGNYGYTF.

The rearrangement joins TRBV14 to TRBJ2-7, with D possibly being TRBD2 (5 bases). Trimming removed 0 bases at V and 4 bases at J, with 22 bases between. The CDR3 runs 18 residues. Germline V CDR1 and CDR2: SGHDN, FVKESK. CDR3 nucleotide sequence: TGTGCCAGCAGCCAAGATATCGGGGAATGGGGAAGTCGGTACGAGCAGTACTTC. This encodes CASSQDIGEWGSRYEQYF.

This chain links TRBV7-2 with TRBJ2-3; 9 nucleotides align to TRBD2. Trimming at V came to 4 bases and at J to 0 bases, leaving 5 bases not matched to a gene. This CDR3 comprises 16 residues. The germline V gene encodes CDR1 SGHTA and CDR2 FQGNSA. The CDR3 region has the DNA TGTGCCAGCAGCTCATCGAGCGGGGGGAGCACAGATACGCAGTATTTT. Residues: CASSSSSGGSTDTQYF.

The chain employs TRBV5-1 and TRBJ1-6; D gene unclear. There are 16 residues in the CDR3. Between the trimmed V and J ends, which lost 2 bases and 8 bases, there was a span of 17 bases. Germline V gives CDR1 SGHRS, CDR2 YFSETQ. CDR3 DNA sequence: TGCGCCAGCAGCTTTGGCGATCAGAGGAGGGATTCACCCCTCCACTTT. Its translation is CASSFGDQRRDSPLHF.

The chain employs TRBV19 and TRBJ1-5, with TRBD1 as a possible D gene (5 bases). The V end lost 4 bases, the J end lost 2 bases, and 12 bases lay between the germline ends. CDR3 length equals 15 residues. The germline gives CDR1 LNHDA, CDR2 SQIVND (reference sequence). CDR3 nucleotide sequence: TGTGCCAGTAGTACCCCAGGGAGGGGCAATCAGCCCCAGCATTTT. It specifies CASSTPGRGNQPQHF. The entire variable domain, with the rest obtained from reference TRBV19 and TRBJ1-5, is as follows: DGGITQSPKYLFRKEGQNVTLSCEQNLNHDAMYWYRQDPGQGLRLIYYSQIVNDFQKGDIAEGYSVSREKKESFPLTVTSAQKNPTAFYLCASSTPGRGNQPQHFGDGTRLSIL.

V gene TRBV7-2 combines with J gene TRBJ1-6; a weak D match, TRBD1 (5 bases). Trimming cost V 6 bases and J 0 bases, with 12 bases left between them. This CDR3 spans 16 amino acids. Germline V lookup: CDR1 SGHTA, CDR2 FQGNSA. CDR3 nucleotide sequence: TGTGCCAGCAGGTGGACACGCAGCTCCTATAATTCACCCCTCCACTTT. It specifies CASRWTRSSYNSPLHF.

The V gene is TRBV2, the J gene TRBJ2-3; D unclear. Trimming took off 5 bases at V and 4 bases at J, with 4 bases between the two ends. CDR1 is SNHLY and CDR2 is FYNNEI in the germline V gene. The CDR3 totals 11 residues. Written as DNA, the CDR3 is TGTGCCAGCAGTTATGCAGATACGCAGTATTTT. Protein: CASSYADTQYF.

The V and J genes are TRBV5-1 and TRBJ2-3; 8 bases fit TRBD1. Germline V gives CDR1 SGHRS, CDR2 YFSETQ. The ends lost 4 bases at V and 6 bases at J; junction bases unmatched: 7. CDR3 length: 14 amino acids. The CDR3, as DNA: TGCGCCAGCAGCCTAGGACAGGGACCGGATACGCAGTATTTT. It encodes CASSLGQGPDTQYF.

This sequence joins TRBV19 and TRBJ2-6; D gene ambiguous. The ends were cut back, 8 bases at V and 2 bases at J, with 10 bases in the middle. There are 14 residues in the CDR3. The V gene's germline CDR1 is LNHDA and CDR2 SQIVND (reference sequence). The CDR3 DNA reads TGTGCCAGTGAGCGTGTGCCTGGGGCCAACGTCCTGACTTTC. The encoded protein is CASERVPGANVLTF.

The table lists this clone with a few counts. V and J are TRBV7-2 and TRBJ1-2; 9 nucleotides agree with TRBD1. CDR1 is SGHTA, CDR2 FQGNSA, per germline. The V and J ends lost 5 bases and 2 bases, in that order; junction bases with no gene match: 6. The CDR3 spans 15 residues. The CDR3 coding sequence is TGTGCCAGCAGCCCCCCGGACAGGGGCAACTATGGCTACACCTTC. This translates into CASSPPDRGNYGYTF. Complete variable domain (other parts from reference TRBV7-2 and TRBJ1-2): GAGVSQSPSNKVTEKGKDVELRCDPISGHTALYWYRQSLGQGLEFLIYFQGNSAPDKSGLPSDRFSAERTGGSVSTLTIQRTQQEDSAVYLCASSPPDRGNYGYTFGSGTRLTVV.

The CDR3 reads CASSSQGGTEAFF. The CDR3 bases are TGCGCCAGCAGTTCCCAGGGGGGCACTGAAGCTTTCTTT. The J gene is TRBJ1-1, the V gene TRBV10-1, with TRBD1 matching 7 bases. The CDR3 covers 13 residues. Germline V gene sequence: CDR1 WNHNN, CDR2 SYGVQD (reference sequence). V was pared by 5 bases and J by 4 bases, with 4 bases of the junction left unmatched.

This clone was detected only once. The genes are TRBV7-2 and TRBJ2-7; the D gene is possibly TRBD1 (6 bases). This CDR3 region has 14 residues. The germline gives CDR1 SGHTA, CDR2 FQGNSA. Trimming removed 4 bases at V and 5 bases at J, with 15 bases between. The CDR3 nucleotides read TGTGCCAGCAGCTACCAACAGGGAACGGACGAGCAGTACTTC. Protein product: CASSYQQGTDEQYF.

This chain uses TRBV4-1 with TRBJ2-5, with D tentatively TRBD1 (6 bases). This CDR3 spans 12 amino acids. Trimming stripped 4 bases from V and 7 bases from J, with 10 bases between. Looked up from germline, CDR1 is MGHRA and CDR2 is YSYEKL. The CDR3 loop reads CASSPRGGTQYF. Written as DNA, the CDR3 is TGCGCCAGCAGCCCTCGAGGGGGGACCCAGTACTTC.

The genes are TRBV10-1 and TRBJ2-3; the match to TRBD2 covers 7 bases. This CDR3 is 14 amino acids long. Per the germline V gene, CDR1 is WNHNN and CDR2 is SYGVQD (reference sequence). The junction had 12 bases not matched to a gene; V was cut back by 5 bases and J by 10 bases. The CDR3 DNA reads TGCGCCAGCAGTTCCGGGACTCCAAGCGGGGCGCAGTATTTT. Residues: CASSSGTPSGAQYF.

The chain couples TRBV5-4 to TRBJ2-1; possibly TRBD2 for D (5 bases). The CDR3 has 13 amino acids. CDR1 and CDR2 (germline): SGHNT, YYREEE (reference sequence). Trimming stripped 4 bases from V and 6 bases from J, with 11 bases between. The CDR3 nucleotides are TGTGCCAGCAGCAGGACTGAGAGCAATGAGCAGTTCTTC. This encodes CASSRTESNEQFF.